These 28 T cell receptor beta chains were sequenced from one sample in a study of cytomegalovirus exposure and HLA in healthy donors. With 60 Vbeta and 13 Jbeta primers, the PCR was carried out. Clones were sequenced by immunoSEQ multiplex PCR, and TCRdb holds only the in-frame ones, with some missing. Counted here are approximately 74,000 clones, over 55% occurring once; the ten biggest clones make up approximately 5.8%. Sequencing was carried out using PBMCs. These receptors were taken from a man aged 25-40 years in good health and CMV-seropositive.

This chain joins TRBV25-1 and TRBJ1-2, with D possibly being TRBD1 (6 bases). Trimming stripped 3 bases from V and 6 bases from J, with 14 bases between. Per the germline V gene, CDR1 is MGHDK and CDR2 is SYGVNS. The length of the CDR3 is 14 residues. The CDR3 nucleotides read TGTGCCAGCAGTGATGGCCGGGGGGCTGATGGCTACACCTTC. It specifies CASSDGRGADGYTF.

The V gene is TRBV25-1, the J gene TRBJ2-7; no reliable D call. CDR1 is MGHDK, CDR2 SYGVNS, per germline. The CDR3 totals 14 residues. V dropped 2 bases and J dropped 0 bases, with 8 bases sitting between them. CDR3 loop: CASSEDIFSYEQYF. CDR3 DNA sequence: TGTGCCAGCAGTGAAGACATTTTCTCCTACGAGCAGTACTTC.

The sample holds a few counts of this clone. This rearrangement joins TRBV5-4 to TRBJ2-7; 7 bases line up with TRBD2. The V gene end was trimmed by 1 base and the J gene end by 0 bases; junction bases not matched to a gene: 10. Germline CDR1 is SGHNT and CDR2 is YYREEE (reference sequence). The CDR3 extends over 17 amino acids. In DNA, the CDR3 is TGTGCCAGCAGCTTGCTAGCGGAACCCTCCACCTCCTACGAGCAGTACTTC. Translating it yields CASSLLAEPSTSYEQYF.

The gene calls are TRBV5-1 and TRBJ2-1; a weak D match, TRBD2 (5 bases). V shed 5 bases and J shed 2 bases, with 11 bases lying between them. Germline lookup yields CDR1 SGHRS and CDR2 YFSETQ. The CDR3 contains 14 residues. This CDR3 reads CASRLSETYNEQFF. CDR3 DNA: TGCGCCAGCAGGCTTAGCGAGACCTACAATGAGCAGTTCTTC.

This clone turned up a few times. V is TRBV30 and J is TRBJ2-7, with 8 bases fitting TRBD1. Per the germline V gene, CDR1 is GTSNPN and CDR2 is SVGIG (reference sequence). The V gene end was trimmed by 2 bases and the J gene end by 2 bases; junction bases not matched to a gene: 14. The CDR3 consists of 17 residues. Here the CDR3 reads CAWSTGLRGQGTYEQYF. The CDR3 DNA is TGTGCCTGGAGTACTGGATTGAGAGGACAGGGTACCTACGAGCAGTACTTC.

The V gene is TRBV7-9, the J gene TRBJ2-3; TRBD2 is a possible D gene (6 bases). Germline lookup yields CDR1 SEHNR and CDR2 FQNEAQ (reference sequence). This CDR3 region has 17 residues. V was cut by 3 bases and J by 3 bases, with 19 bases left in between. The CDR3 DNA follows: TGTGCCAGCAGCTTTCTGGTTCGGAGCGGGTTAACAGATACGCAGTATTTT. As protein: CASSFLVRSGLTDTQYF.

The CDR3 is CTSSQELTPRNEQFF. CDR3 bases: TGCACCAGCAGCCAAGAGTTGACCCCCAGGAATGAGCAGTTCTTC. The J gene is TRBJ2-1, the V gene TRBV1; the table assigns TRBD1, which was not confirmed against the DNA. TRBV1 is annotated as a pseudogene. There are 15 residues in the CDR3.

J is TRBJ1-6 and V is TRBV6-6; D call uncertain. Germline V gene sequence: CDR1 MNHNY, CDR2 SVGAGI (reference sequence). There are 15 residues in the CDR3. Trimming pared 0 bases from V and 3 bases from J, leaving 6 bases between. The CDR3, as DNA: TGTGCCAGCAGTTACTCGGCCAGCTATAATTCACCCCTCCACTTT. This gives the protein CASSYSASYNSPLHF.

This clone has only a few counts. Here the CDR3 reads CASSIPGLGTDTQYF. DNA of the CDR3: TGTGCCAGTAGTATCCCTGGACTCGGCACAGATACGCAGTATTTT. The rearrangement uses TRBV19 and TRBJ2-3; the D gene is possibly TRBD2 (5 bases). V lost 3 bases and J lost 1, with 11 bases in between. This CDR3 spans 15 amino acids. The V gene's germline CDR1 is LNHDA and CDR2 SQIVND (reference sequence).

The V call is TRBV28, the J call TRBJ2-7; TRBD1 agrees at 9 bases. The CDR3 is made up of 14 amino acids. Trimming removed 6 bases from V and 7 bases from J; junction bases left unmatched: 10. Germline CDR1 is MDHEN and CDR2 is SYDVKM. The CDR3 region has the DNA TGTGCCAGCAGAACCCCCCGGGACAGGGAAGAGCAGTACTTC. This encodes CASRTPRDREEQYF. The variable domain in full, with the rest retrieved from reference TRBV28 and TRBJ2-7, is DVKVTQSSRYLVKRTGEKVFLECVQDMDHENMFWYRQDPGLGLRLIYFSYDVKMKEKGDIPEGYSVSREKKERFSLILESASTNQTSMYLCASRTPRDREEQYFGPGTRLTVT.

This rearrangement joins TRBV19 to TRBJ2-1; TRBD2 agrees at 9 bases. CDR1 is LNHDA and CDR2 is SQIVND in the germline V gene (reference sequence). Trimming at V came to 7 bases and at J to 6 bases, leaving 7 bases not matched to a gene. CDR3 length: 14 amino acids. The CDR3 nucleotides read TGTGCCAGTACGTTAGCGGGAGATCGCAATGAGCAGTTCTTC. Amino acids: CASTLAGDRNEQFF.

CDR3 region: CASSLESGGVEKNIQYF. In nucleotides, the CDR3 is TGTGCCAGCAGCTTAGAGTCGGGAGGGGTCGAAAAAAACATTCAGTACTTC. V usage is TRBV11-3 and J usage is TRBJ2-4; TRBD2 matches at 8 bases. V gave up 0 bases and J gave up 4 bases; unmatched junction bases: 8. The CDR3 has 17 amino acids. CDR1 and CDR2 from the germline V gene are SGHNT and YENEEA. Supplemented by reference TRBV11-3 and TRBJ2-4, the full variable domain reads EAGVVQSPRYKIIEKKQPVAFWCNPISGHNTLYWYLQNLGQGPELLIRYENEEAVDDSQLPKDRFSAERLKGVDSTLKIQPAELGDSAVYLCASSLESGGVEKNIQYFGAGTRLSVL.

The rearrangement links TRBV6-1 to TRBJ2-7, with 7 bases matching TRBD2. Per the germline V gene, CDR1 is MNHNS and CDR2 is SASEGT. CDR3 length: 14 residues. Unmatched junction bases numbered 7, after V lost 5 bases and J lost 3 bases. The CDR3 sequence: CASSKSGTSYEQYF. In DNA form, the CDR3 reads TGTGCCAGCAGTAAAAGCGGGACGAGCTACGAGCAGTACTTC.

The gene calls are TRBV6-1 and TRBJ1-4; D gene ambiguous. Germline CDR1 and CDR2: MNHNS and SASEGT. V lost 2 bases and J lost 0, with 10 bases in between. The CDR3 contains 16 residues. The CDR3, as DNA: TGTGCCAGCAGTGAACCCTCGCGGACAACTAATGAAAAACTGTTTTTT. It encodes CASSEPSRTTNEKLFF.

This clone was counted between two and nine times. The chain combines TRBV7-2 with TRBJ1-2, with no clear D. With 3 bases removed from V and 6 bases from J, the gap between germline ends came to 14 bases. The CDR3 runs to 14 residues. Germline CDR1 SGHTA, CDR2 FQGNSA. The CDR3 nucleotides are TGTGCCAGCAGCTTCCCGGGTATCCCTAATGGCTACACCTTC. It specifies CASSFPGIPNGYTF. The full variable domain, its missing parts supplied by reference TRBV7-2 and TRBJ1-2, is GAGVSQSPSNKVTEKGKDVELRCDPISGHTALYWYRQSLGQGLEFLIYFQGNSAPDKSGLPSDRFSAERTGGSVSTLTIQRTQQEDSAVYLCASSFPGIPNGYTFGSGTRLTVV.

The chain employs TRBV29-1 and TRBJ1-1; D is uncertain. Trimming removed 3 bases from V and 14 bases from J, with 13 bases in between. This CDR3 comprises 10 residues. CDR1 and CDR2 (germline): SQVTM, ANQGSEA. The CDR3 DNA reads TGCAGCGTTGATACCCTTGGAGCCTTCTTT. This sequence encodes CSVDTLGAFF.

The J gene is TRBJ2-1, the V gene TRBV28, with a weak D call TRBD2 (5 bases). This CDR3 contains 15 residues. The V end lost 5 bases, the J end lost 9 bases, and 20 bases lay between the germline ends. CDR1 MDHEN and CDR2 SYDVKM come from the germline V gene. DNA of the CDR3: TGTGCCAGCAGTCCCGCCGGCGGGTTAGGCGCTGAGCAGTTCTTC. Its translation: CASSPAGGLGAEQFF.

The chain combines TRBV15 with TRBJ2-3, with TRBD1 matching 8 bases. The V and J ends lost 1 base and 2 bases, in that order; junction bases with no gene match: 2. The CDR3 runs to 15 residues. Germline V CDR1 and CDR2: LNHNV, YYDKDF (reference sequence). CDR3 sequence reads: CATSRGTGHTDTQYF. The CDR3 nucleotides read TGTGCCACCAGCAGAGGGACAGGGCACACAGATACGCAGTATTTT.

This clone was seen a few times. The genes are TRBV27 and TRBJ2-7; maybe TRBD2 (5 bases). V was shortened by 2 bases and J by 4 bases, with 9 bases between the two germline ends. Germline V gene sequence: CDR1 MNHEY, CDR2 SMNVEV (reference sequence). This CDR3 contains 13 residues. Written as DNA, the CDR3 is TGTGCCAGCAGTTTACGAAGCGGATACGAGCAGTACTTC. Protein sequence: CASSLRSGYEQYF.

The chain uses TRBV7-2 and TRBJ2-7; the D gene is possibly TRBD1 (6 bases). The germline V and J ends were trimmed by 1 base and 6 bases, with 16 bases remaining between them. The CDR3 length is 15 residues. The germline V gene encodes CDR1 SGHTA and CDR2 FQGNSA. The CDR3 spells CASSLVAGVSSEQYF. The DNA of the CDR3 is TGTGCCAGCAGCTTAGTGGCAGGGGTTAGTAGCGAGCAGTACTTC.

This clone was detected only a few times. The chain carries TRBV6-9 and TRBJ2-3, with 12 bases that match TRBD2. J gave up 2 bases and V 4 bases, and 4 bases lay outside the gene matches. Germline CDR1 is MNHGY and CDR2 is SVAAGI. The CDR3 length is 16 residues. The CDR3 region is CASSSSGGEVTDTQYF. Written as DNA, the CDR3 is TGTGCCAGCAGTTCTAGCGGGGGGGAGGTCACAGATACGCAGTATTTT.

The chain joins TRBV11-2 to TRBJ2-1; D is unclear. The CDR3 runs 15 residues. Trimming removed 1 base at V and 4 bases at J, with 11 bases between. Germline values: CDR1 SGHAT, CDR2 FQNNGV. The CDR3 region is CASSLVFQAYNEQFF. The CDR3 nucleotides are TGTGCCAGCAGCTTAGTTTTTCAGGCGTACAATGAGCAGTTCTTC.

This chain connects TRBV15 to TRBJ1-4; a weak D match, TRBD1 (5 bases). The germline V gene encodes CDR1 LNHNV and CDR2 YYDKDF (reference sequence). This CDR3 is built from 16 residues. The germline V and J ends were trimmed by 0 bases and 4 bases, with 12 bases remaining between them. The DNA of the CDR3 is TGTGCCACCAGCAGAGATTCGGGGGGGGTTAATGAAAAACTGTTTTTT. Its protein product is CATSRDSGGVNEKLFF.

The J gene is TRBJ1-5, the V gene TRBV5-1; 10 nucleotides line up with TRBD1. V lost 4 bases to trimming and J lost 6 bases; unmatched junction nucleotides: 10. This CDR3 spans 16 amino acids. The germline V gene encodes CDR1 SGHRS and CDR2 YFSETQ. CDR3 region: CASSENGQGGGQPQHF. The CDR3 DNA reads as TGCGCCAGCAGCGAAAACGGACAGGGGGGGGGTCAGCCCCAGCATTTT.

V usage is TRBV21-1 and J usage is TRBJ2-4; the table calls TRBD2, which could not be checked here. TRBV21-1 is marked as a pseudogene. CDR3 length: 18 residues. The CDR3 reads CASRLYLGLAVAKNIQYF. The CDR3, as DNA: TGTGCCAGCAGGCTCTACCTTGGGCTAGCGGTAGCCAAAAACATTCAGTACTTC.

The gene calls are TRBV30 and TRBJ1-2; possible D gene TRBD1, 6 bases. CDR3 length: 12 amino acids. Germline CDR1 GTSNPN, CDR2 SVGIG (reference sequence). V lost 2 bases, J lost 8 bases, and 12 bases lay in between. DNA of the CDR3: TGTGCCTGGAGTAGACAGGAAGGAGGCTACACCTTC. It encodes CAWSRQEGGYTF.

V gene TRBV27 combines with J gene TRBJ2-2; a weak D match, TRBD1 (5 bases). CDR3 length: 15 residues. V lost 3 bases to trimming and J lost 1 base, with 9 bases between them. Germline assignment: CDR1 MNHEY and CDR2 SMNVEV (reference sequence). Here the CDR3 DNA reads TGTGCCAGCAGTTTTAGGCAGGGGAACACCGGGGAGCTGTTTTTT. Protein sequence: CASSFRQGNTGELFF.

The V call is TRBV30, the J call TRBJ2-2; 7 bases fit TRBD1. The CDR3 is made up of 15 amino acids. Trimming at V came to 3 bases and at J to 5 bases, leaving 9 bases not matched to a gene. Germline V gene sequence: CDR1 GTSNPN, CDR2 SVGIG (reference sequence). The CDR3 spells CAWRRDRVGTGELFF. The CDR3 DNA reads TGTGCCTGGAGGCGAGACAGGGTCGGTACCGGGGAGCTGTTTTTT. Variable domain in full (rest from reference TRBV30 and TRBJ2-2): SQTIHQWPATLVQPVGSPLSLECTVEGTSNPNLYWYRQAAGRGLQLLFYSVGIGQISSEVPQNLSASRPQDRQFILSSKKLLLSDSGFYLCAWRRDRVGTGELFFGEGSRLTVL.